Shown below are 9 T cell receptor beta chains from a single sample sequenced in a study of identical twins. TCRdb analysed the 5' RACE reads with MiXCR anew, one entry per CDR3 protein. The table records about 190,000 distinct CDR3 sequences, about a sixth of them present only once. These data were also filed under a second study, of T cells expressing NK-cell markers.

The source material was CD8+ T cells sorted from blood. These receptors were collected from a woman aged 18-35 years in good health.

The sample holds a few counts of this clonotype. The chain carries TRBV3-1 and TRBJ2-5, with no clear D. Germline V gene data show CDR1 as LGHDT and CDR2 as YNNKEL (reference sequence). This CDR3 is 12 amino acids long. The V end lost 3 bases, the J end lost 5 bases, and 7 bases lay between the germline ends. The CDR3 loop reads CASSHSSETQYF. The CDR3 DNA reads TGTGCCAGCAGCCATTCTTCCGAGACCCAGTACTTC.

The V and J genes are TRBV7-8 and TRBJ2-7; D possibly uses TRBD1 or TRBD2 (5 bases each). Germline V gene data show CDR1 as SGHVS and CDR2 as FQNEAQ. The germline V and J ends were trimmed by 8 bases and 4 bases, with 21 bases remaining between them. This CDR3 comprises 15 residues. CDR3: CASCCPSGTSYEQYF. CDR3 sequence (DNA): TGTGCCAGCTGCTGCCCCTCCGGGACCAGTTACGAGCAGTACTTC.

This clonotype was observed a handful of times. The genes are TRBV15 and TRBJ2-1; 9 nucleotides align to TRBD1. The germline V gene encodes CDR1 LNHNV and CDR2 YYDKDF (reference sequence). The CDR3 sequence is 15 residues long. The V gene end was trimmed by 5 bases and the J gene end by 3 bases; junction bases not matched to a gene: 5. The CDR3 DNA follows: TGTGCCACCAGCGGCCCGGGACAGGGCTACAATGAGCAGTTCTTC. Translation gives CATSGPGQGYNEQFF.

This clonotype was seen a few times. V usage is TRBV29-1 and J usage is TRBJ2-5; 10 positions match TRBD1. The J segment lost 7 bases and the V segment lost 0 bases, leaving 8 bases of the junction unmatched. Looked up from germline, CDR1 is SQVTM and CDR2 is ANQGSEA. The CDR3 sequence is 15 residues long. CDR3 bases: TGCAGCGTTGAAGAACGGGACAGGGGTGTCGGGACCCAGTACTTC. It codes for CSVEERDRGVGTQYF.

The chain uses TRBV4-1 and TRBJ1-1; unclear D gene. The V end was cut by 0 bases, the J end by 7 bases, with 6 bases between. Germline lookup yields CDR1 MGHRA and CDR2 YSYEKL. The CDR3 runs 12 residues. The CDR3 spells CASSQDRVEAFF. The CDR3, as DNA: TGCGCCAGCAGCCAAGATCGAGTTGAAGCTTTCTTT.

The rearrangement uses TRBV25-1 and TRBJ2-7; D unresolved. Germline values: CDR1 MGHDK, CDR2 SYGVNS. This CDR3 contains 13 residues. Deletions cut 1 base from V and 5 bases from J, with 9 bases between. In DNA form, the CDR3 reads TGTGCCAGCAGTGAATTAGGAGCCGACGAGCAGTACTTC. Protein sequence: CASSELGADEQYF.

This clonotype was seen more than once but under ten times. The chain couples TRBV29-1 to TRBJ2-7; 11 bases map to TRBD1. V lost 4 bases to trimming and J lost 5 bases; unmatched junction nucleotides: 4. The germline gives CDR1 SQVTM, CDR2 ANQGSEA. This CDR3 is 13 amino acids long. CDR3 in DNA: TGCAGCGTTGCGGGACAGGGGGTCCACGAGCAGTACTTC. Amino acids: CSVAGQGVHEQYF.

This clonotype was detected a few times. CDR3 in DNA: TGTGCCAGCAGCTTCCCGGACAGGATCAATGAGCAGTTCTTC. It yields the protein CASSFPDRINEQFF. This sequence joins TRBV7-9 and TRBJ2-1; 7 positions match TRBD1. Per the germline V gene, CDR1 is SEHNR and CDR2 is FQNEAQ (reference sequence). The V gene end was trimmed by 3 bases and the J gene end by 6 bases; junction bases not matched to a gene: 5. This CDR3 contains 14 residues.

This clonotype was picked up a small number of times. This sequence joins TRBV12-3 or TRBV12-4 and TRBJ1-2; the D is unclear. Between the trimmed V and J ends, which lost 3 bases and 1 base, there was a span of 3 bases. This CDR3 has 12 amino acids. The CDR3 DNA is TGTGCCAGCAGTTTGGTTAACTATGGCTACACCTTC. It encodes CASSLVNYGYTF.